Here is one T cell receptor beta chain with its context. Antigen unknown. This CDR3 comprises 14 residues. J was trimmed by 5 bases and V by 4 bases; bases with no gene match: 6. Germline values: CDR1 SGDLS, CDR2 YYNGEE. Naive CD4+ cells were CD45RA-selected; the remaining cells were memory. This specimen comes from a study of shared clonotypes between healthy human individuals. Across the study: Samples came from two female and a few male donors aged 18 to 49.

The repertoire was sequenced with immunoSEQ multiplex PCR; TCRdb's copy has only in-frame clones and lacks some. The sample has fewer than 1.8 million clones; approximately 98.5% are singletons. Study conclusions and caveats: Naive CD4 clonotypes overlapped across a few donors at about 5.2%. An anticipated effect of sequencing depth on clonotype sharing among donors was recognized.

The clonotype was recovered from a man younger than 40 in good health. The V call is TRBV9, the J call TRBJ1-5; 7 bases match TRBD1. Sequencing was carried out using naive CD4+ T cells sorted from blood. As to subset: CD45RA+ positively selected. CDR3 sequence (DNA): TGTGCCAGCAGCAAGGACAGGCTGGATCAGCCCCAGCATTTT. Its protein product is CASSKDRLDQPQHF.